This T cell receptor beta chain was retrieved from a study of graft-versus-host responses after intestinal transplantation (dated by TCRdb to about 2021). Broadly, across the study: The transplants that recipients received were multivisceral, liver-intestinal, or isolated intestinal. All recipients received anti-thymocyte globulin induction followed by maintenance tacrolimus and steroids for roughly 3 years. A peak of at least 4% donor T cells among recipient peripheral blood mononuclear cells was the definition used for donor T cell macrochimerism. Alloreactive clones were identified by sequencing pre-transplant mixed lymphocyte reaction products and comparing these products with unstimulated pre-transplant donor and recipient T cells. Samples from a few later patients were sequenced in-house on an Illumina MiSeq with MiXCR processing rather than by the commercial service. A cohort of around 25 intestinal transplant recipients, including one retransplant, was enrolled, and a few patients lacking pretransplant specimens were excluded. Bulk TCR-beta CDR3 sequencing was used to track graft-versus-host and host-versus-graft alloreactive T cell clones in the graft, circulation and bone marrow after intestinal transplantation. Findings and caveats that apply to the study as a whole: Early after transplant, peak levels of circulating GvH clones were found to be associated with declines in HvG clones. The relatively low number and heterogeneity of intestinal transplant patients limited the conclusions. GvH clones turned up in recipient bone marrow, with some appearing earlier in ileal mucosa or blood, a pattern consistent with an intestinal mucosal origin. In the allografts of patients with donor T cell macrochimerism, GvH to HvG T cell clonal ratios were high.

Blood samples were collected up to 4 times in the first month after transplant and then at least monthly when available. Libraries were prepared through the immunoSEQ multiplex PCR assay. For most patients, high-throughput TCR-beta CDR3 sequencing of genomic DNA was performed by Adaptive Biotechnologies. As for the original processing: Adaptive's ImmunoSEQ software supplied the TCR sequencing data for 15 to 20 patients, while MiXCR and VDJtools were used to process a few other patients. CDR3 nucleotide sequences shared between donor and recipient were removed because the origin of such sequences could not be assigned. At least 2-fold expansion over unstimulated cells and a minimum CFSE-low frequency of 0.002% (template counts) or 0.001% (read counts) were required for clones to be classified as alloreactive. Mappable clones were those detected in sequenced pre-transplant spleen, lymph node, or MLR CFSE-low populations of the donor or recipient. The cumulative frequency of alloreactive clones was calculated as a percentage of all sequences, weighted by copy number. TCRdb's version of the immuneACCESS table is confined to in-frame rearrangements and falls short of the full clone set. An unresolved V gene accounts for under half of the shortfall where checked; the remainder is of unknown origin. That table is the source of V, J and clone size, and D and trimming were worked out from the DNA. This sample holds about 20,000 clones; about 89% were observed only once. The ten largest clonotypes hold over 7.5% of the sample.

For this clone: Its antigen specificity is not known. One base away there is no much larger clone; base qualities are not given.

According to the germline V gene, CDR1 reads MNHNS and CDR2 reads SASEGT. From the cysteine through the phenylalanine, the CDR3 covers 17 amino acids. Only the CDR3 DNA stays, 51 bases, in frame from base 1. Unmatched junction bases come to 15, with V trimmed by 3 bases and J by 10 bases. Sequenced material: PBMCs, taken roughly 32 weeks after intestinal transplant. The TCR comes from a human patient who received an intestinal transplant, so some T cells may come from the graft donor. The rearranged chain carries TRBV6-1 and TRBJ1-6; 7 bases in the middle match TRBD1. The CDR3 reads CASSERLSGTANSPLHF. The sequenced DNA: TGTGCCAGCAGTGAGAGGCTTAGCGGGACAGCTAACTCACCCCTCCACTTT.